The T cell receptor (beta chain) under discussion was sequenced for a study of graft-versus-host responses after intestinal transplantation. For the study at large: Following induction with anti-thymocyte globulin, all recipients were given tacrolimus and steroids for about three years.

The CDR3 runs to 16 residues. After removal of 3 bases from V and 3 bases from J, the junction contained 6 bases not matched to a gene. Per the germline V gene, CDR1 is MGHRA and CDR2 is YSYEKL. This clone was counted a single time. Its antigen is not identified. Clones were read by immunoSEQ multiplex PCR, and TCRdb kept only the in-frame ones, dropping some. This sample has some 90,000 clones, with 85% to 95% found just once. This chain uses TRBV4-1 with TRBJ1-4, with 8 bases lining up with TRBD1. The source material was unstimulated CD8+ T cells sorted from spleen or lymph node cells, sampled before transplant. This receptor was obtained from a human donor who was the organ donor for an intestinal transplant. CDR3 DNA: TGCGCCAGCAGCCAGGACGACAGGGGAGCTAATGAAAAACTGTTTTTT. Translated: CASSQDDRGANEKLFF.